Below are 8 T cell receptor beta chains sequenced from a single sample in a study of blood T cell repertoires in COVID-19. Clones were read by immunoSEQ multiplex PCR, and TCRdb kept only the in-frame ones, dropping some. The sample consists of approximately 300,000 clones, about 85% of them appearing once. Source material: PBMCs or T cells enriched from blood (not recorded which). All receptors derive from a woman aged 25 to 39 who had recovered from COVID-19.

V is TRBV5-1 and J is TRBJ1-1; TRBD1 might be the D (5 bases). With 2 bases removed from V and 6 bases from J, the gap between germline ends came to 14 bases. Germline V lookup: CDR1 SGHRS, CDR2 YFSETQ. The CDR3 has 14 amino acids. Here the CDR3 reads CASSFLEGAAEAFF. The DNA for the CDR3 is TGCGCCAGCAGCTTCTTGGAAGGGGCCGCTGAAGCTTTCTTT.

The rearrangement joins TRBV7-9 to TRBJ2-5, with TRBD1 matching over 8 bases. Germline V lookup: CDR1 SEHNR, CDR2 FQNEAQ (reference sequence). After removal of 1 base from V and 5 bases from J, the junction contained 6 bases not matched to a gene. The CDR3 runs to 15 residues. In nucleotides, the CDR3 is TGTGCCAGCAGCTTAGAGATTCAGGGGGCTGAGACCCAGTACTTC. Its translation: CASSLEIQGAETQYF.

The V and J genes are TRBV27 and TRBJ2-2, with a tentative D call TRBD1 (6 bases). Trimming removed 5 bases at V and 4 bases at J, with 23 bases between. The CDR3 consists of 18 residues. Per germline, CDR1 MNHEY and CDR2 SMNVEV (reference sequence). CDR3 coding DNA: TGTGCCAGCAGTCACCCAGGTCGGACAGCTCGGGTCACCGGGGAGCTGTTTTTT. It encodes CASSHPGRTARVTGELFF.

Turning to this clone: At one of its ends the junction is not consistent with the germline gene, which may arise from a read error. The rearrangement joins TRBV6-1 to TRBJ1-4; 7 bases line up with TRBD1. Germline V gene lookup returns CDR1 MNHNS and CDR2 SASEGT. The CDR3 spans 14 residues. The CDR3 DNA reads TGTGCCAGCAGAGAAGTACAGGGGCGTGAAAAACTGTTTTTT. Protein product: CASREVQGREKLFF.

CDR3 sequence (DNA): TGTGCCAGCAGCCCCGGACTAGCGGGGGTCCAAGAGACCCAGTACTTC. It encodes CASSPGLAGVQETQYF. The rearrangement links TRBV9 to TRBJ2-5; the match to TRBD2 covers 13 bases. Unmatched junction bases numbered 4, after V lost 4 bases and J lost 1 base. CDR3 length: 16 amino acids. Looked up from germline, CDR1 is SGDLS and CDR2 is YYNGEE.

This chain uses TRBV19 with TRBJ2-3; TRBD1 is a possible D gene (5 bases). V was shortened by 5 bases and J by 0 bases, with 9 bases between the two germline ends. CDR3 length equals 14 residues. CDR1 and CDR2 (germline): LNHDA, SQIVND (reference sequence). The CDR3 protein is CASSPRDSTDTQYF. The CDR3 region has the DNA TGTGCCAGTAGTCCCAGGGATAGCACAGATACGCAGTATTTT.

CDR3: CSASGRRGDYGYTF. DNA of the CDR3: TGCAGTGCTAGTGGGCGGAGGGGAGACTATGGCTACACCTTC. The chain joins TRBV20-1 to TRBJ1-2, with D possibly matching TRBD1 (5 bases). V lost 3 bases and J lost 3, with 14 bases in between. Per the germline V gene, CDR1 is DFQATT and CDR2 is SNEGSKA (reference sequence). This CDR3 spans 14 amino acids.

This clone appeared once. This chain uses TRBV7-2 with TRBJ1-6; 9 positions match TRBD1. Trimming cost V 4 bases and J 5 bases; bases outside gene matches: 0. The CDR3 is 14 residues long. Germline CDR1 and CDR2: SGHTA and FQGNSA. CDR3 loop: CASSWTGDNSPLHF. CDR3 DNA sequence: TGTGCCAGCAGCTGGACAGGGGATAATTCACCCCTCCACTTT.